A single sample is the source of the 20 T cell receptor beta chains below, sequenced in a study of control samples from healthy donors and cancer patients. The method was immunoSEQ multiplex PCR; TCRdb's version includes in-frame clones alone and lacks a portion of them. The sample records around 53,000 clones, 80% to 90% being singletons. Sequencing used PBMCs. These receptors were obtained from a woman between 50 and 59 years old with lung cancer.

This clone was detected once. CDR3 bases: TGTGCCAGCACCCTAACCCGACTAGCGGGGGGGCGTGAGCAGTTCTTC. This encodes CASTLTRLAGGREQFF. The V gene is TRBV3-1 (or the pseudogene TRBV3-2), the J gene TRBJ2-1; 14 nucleotides line up with TRBD2. The CDR3 consists of 16 residues. The germline CDR1 and CDR2 sequences are LGHDT and YNNKEL (reference sequence). J was trimmed by 9 bases and V by 7 bases; bases with no gene match: 11.

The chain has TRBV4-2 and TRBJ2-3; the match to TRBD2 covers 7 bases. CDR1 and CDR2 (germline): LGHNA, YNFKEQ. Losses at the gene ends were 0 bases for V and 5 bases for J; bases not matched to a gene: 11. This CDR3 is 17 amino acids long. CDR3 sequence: CASSQEASGYSGDTQYF. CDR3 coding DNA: TGTGCCAGCAGCCAAGAGGCTAGCGGTTACTCGGGAGATACGCAGTATTTT.

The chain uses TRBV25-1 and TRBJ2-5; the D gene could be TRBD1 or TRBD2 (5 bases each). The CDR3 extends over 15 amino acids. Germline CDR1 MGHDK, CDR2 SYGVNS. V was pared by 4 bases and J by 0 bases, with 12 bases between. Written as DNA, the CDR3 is TGTGCCAGCAGTGGTAGATGGGGGTACCAAGAGACCCAGTACTTC. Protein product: CASSGRWGYQETQYF.

CDR3 in DNA: TGTGCCACCAGCAGGCGCCTCGGACAGGATCATAATTCACCCCTCCACTTT. It is translated as CATSRRLGQDHNSPLHF. The chain is built from TRBV15 and TRBJ1-6; 7 bases agree with TRBD1. CDR1 and CDR2 (germline): LNHNV, YYDKDF (reference sequence). The length of the CDR3 is 17 residues. Germline trimming cut 3 bases from V and 5 bases from J; bases unmatched to any gene: 10. Based on the CDR3 plus reference TRBV15 and TRBJ1-6, the full variable domain is DAMVIQNPRYQVTQFGKPVTLSCSQTLNHNVMYWYQQKSSQAPKLLFHYYDKDFNNEADTPDNFQSRRPNTSFCFLDIRSPGLGDTAMYLCATSRRLGQDHNSPLHFGNGTRLTVT.

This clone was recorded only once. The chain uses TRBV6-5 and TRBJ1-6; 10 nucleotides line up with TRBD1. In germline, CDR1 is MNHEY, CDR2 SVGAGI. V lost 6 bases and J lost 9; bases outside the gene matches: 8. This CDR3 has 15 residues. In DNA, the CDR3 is TGTGCCAGCAGGCTCGACAGGGGGCAAGGTTCACCCCTCCACTTT. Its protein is CASRLDRGQGSPLHF.

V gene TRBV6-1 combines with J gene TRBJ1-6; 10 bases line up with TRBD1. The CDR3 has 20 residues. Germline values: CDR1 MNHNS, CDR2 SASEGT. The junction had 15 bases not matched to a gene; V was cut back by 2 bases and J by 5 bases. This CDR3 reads CASSESTAGQGTINNSPLHF. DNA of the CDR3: TGTGCCAGCAGTGAATCGACCGCGGGACAGGGGACCATTAATAATTCACCCCTCCACTTT.

CDR3 sequence (DNA): TGTGCCAGTAGTATCGGGTTCCCAGATACGCAGTATTTT. Encoded protein: CASSIGFPDTQYF. The chain recombines TRBV19 with TRBJ2-3; D not certain. The germline gives CDR1 LNHDA, CDR2 SQIVND (reference sequence). The CDR3 spans 13 residues. Trimming left V 3 bases short and J 4 bases short, with 8 bases between.

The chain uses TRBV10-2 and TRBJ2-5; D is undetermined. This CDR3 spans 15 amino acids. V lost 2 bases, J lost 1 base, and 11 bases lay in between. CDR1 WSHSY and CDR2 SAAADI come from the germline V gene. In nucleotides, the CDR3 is TGCGCCAGCAGTGAGAGGGCTAGGGCCCAAGAGACCCAGTACTTC. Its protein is CASSERARAQETQYF.

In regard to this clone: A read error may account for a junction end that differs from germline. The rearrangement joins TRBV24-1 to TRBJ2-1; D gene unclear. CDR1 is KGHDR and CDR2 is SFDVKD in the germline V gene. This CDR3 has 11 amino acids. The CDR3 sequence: CTTSETSEQFF. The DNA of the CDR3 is TGTACCACCAGTGAAACAAGCGAGCAGTTCTTC.

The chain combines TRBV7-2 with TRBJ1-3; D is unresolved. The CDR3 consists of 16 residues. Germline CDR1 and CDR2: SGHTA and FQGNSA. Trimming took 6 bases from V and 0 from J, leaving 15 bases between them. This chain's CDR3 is CASSRVVQDSGNTIYF. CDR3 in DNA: TGTGCCAGCAGTCGAGTCGTGCAGGACTCTGGAAACACCATATATTTT.

DNA of the CDR3: TGCGCCAGCAGCCTCTACCCCTCCTCGGACCACGGCAATGAGCAGTTCTTC. Amino acid sequence: CASSLYPSSDHGNEQFF. The J gene is TRBJ2-1, the V gene TRBV5-1; no reliable D call. The germline V gene encodes CDR1 SGHRS and CDR2 YFSETQ. Trimming removed 4 bases from V and 6 bases from J, with 23 bases in between. This CDR3 has 17 residues.

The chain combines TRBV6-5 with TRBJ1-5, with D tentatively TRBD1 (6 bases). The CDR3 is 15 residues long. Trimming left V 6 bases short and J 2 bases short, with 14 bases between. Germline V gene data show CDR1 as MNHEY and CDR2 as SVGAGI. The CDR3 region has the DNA TGTGCCAGCAGCTTGTTCGGGGGCGGCAATCAGCCCCAGCATTTT. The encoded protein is CASSLFGGGNQPQHF.

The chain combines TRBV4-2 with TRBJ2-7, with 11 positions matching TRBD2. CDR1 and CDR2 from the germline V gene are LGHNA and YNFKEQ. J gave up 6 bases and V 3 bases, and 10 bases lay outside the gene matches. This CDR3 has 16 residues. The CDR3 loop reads CASSQDSGGAVGEQYF. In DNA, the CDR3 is TGTGCCAGCAGCCAGGATAGCGGGGGGGCCGTCGGCGAGCAGTACTTC.

CDR3 bases: TGTGCCAGCAGTGACCTTGCTAGGAAGGAAGCTTTCTTT. Translating gives CASSDLARKEAFF. The rearrangement uses TRBV6-2 or TRBV6-3 and TRBJ1-1; D is unclear. The ends were cut back, 5 bases at V and 8 bases at J, with 15 bases in the middle. The CDR3 is made up of 13 amino acids. Germline V gene data show CDR1 as MNHEY and CDR2 as SVGEGT.

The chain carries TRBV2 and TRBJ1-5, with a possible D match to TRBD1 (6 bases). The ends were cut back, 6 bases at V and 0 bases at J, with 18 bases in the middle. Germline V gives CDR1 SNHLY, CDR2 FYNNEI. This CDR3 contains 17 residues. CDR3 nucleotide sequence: TGTGCCAGCAGCAAGGGGGGCCCAGGGGATAGCAATCAGCCCCAGCATTTT. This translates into CASSKGGPGDSNQPQHF. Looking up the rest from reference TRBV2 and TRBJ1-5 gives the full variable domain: EPEVTQTPSHQVTQMGQEVILRCVPISNHLYFYWYRQILGQKVEFLVSFYNNEISEKSEIFDDQFSVERPDGSNFTLKIRSTKLEDSAMYFCASSKGGPGDSNQPQHFGDGTRLSIL.

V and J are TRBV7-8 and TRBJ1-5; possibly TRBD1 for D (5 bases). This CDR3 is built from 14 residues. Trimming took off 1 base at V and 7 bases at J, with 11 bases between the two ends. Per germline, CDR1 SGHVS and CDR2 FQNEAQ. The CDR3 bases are TGTGCCAGCAGCTTAGGGGGGAGTGGGCAGCCCCAGCATTTT. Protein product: CASSLGGSGQPQHF.

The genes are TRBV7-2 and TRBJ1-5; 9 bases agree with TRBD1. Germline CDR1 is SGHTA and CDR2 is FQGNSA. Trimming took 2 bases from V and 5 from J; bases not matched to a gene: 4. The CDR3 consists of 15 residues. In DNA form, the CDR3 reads TGTGCCAGCAGCTTATGGGGACAGGGTGATCAGCCCCAGCATTTT. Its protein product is CASSLWGQGDQPQHF.

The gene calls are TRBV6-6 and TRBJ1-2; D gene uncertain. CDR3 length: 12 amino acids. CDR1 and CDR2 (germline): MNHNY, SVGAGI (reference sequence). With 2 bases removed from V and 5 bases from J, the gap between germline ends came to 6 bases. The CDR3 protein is CASSYTLYGYTF. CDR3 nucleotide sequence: TGTGCCAGCAGTTACACTCTTTATGGCTACACCTTC.

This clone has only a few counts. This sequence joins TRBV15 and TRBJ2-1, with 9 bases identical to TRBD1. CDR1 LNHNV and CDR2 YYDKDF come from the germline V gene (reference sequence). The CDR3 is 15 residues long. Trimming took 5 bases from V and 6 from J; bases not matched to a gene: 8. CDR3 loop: CATSVRDRDINEQFF. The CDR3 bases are TGTGCCACCAGCGTAAGGGACAGGGACATCAATGAGCAGTTCTTC.

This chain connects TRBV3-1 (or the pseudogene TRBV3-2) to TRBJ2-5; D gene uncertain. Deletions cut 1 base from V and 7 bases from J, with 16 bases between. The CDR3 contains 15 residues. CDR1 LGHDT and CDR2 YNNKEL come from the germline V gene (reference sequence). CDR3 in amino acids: CASSQGGRWARTQYF. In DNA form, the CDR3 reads TGTGCCAGCAGCCAAGGTGGTCGTTGGGCCCGGACCCAGTACTTC.